Below are 13 T cell receptor beta chains sequenced from a single sample in a study of blood T cells in healthy people across ages. Then a second PCR, running about 6 to 12 cycles, was carried out with a sample-barcoded 5' primer and a J-beta primer mix. One entry per CDR3 protein results from TCRdb running MiXCR on the 5' RACE reads. Among hundreds of thousands of distinct CDR3 sequences listed, about 24% were seen once. These same data were also listed under a study on T cells of mothers and their children.

What was sequenced was blood. Receptor source: a boy between 10 and 17 years old in good health.

Turning to this clonotype: Germline is not matched at one junction end, which may reflect a read error. The gene calls are TRBV9 and TRBJ2-5; D ambiguous. The assigned J gene may be wrong: the sequence end matches TRBJ2-7 better. Germline V gene lookup returns CDR1 SGDLS and CDR2 YYNGEE. The CDR3 spans 13 residues. CDR3 sequence reads: CAGSDDRDDEQYF. CDR3 nucleotide sequence: TGTGCCGGCAGCGACGACCGAGATGACGAGCAGTACTTC.

The chain employs TRBV7-9 and TRBJ2-5; 9 nucleotides agree with TRBD2. The J segment lost 5 bases and the V segment lost 5 bases, leaving 15 bases of the junction unmatched. Germline V lookup: CDR1 SEHNR, CDR2 FQNEAQ (reference sequence). The CDR3 is 17 amino acids. CDR3 sequence: CASSPVRLADPRETQYF. The CDR3 bases are TGTGCCAGCAGCCCCGTCAGACTAGCGGACCCGAGGGAGACCCAGTACTTC.

This clonotype was detected only a few times. The V and J genes are TRBV12-3 or TRBV12-4 and TRBJ1-2; D remains ambiguous. V shed 4 bases and J shed 8 bases, with 20 bases lying between them. The CDR3 contains 15 residues. This chain's CDR3 is CASSSANPGLYGYTF. CDR3 coding DNA: TGTGCCAGCAGTTCGGCGAACCCGGGGTTATACGGCTACACCTTC.

This chain uses TRBV12-3 or TRBV12-4 with TRBJ2-5; 7 bases agree with TRBD1. With 6 bases clipped from V and 2 bases from J, the junction kept 9 bases outside the gene matches. The CDR3 length is 15 residues. CDR3 DNA: TGTGCCAGCAGCCACGGACAGGCTGCTCAAGAGACCCAGTACTTC. It codes for CASSHGQAAQETQYF.

In this sample, this clonotype turned up a few times. The chain joins TRBV5-1 to TRBJ1-4, with D uncertain. CDR1 is SGHRS and CDR2 is YFSETQ in the germline V gene. Trimming pared 1 base from V and 2 bases from J, leaving 9 bases between. The CDR3 contains 15 residues. The CDR3 coding sequence is TGCGCCAGCAGCTTGACGACTCCCACTAATGAAAAACTGTTTTTT. Translated, it gives CASSLTTPTNEKLFF. The whole variable domain, filled in from reference TRBV5-1 and TRBJ1-4, reads KAGVTQTPRYLIKTRGQQVTLSCSPISGHRSVSWYQQTPGQGLQFLFEYFSETQRNKGNFPGRFSGRQFSNSRSEMNVSTLELGDSALYLCASSLTTPTNEKLFFGSGTQLSVL.

Only a few counts were recorded for this clonotype. The V gene is TRBV6-6, the J gene TRBJ2-7, with TRBD2 identical over 11 bases. The ends lost 4 bases at V and 1 base at J; junction bases unmatched: 6. This CDR3 has 16 amino acids. CDR1 and CDR2 (germline): MNHNY, SVGAGI (reference sequence). CDR3 region: CASSSIGTSGSYEQYF. Here the CDR3 DNA reads TGTGCCAGCAGTTCCATCGGGACTAGCGGTTCCTACGAGCAGTACTTC.

This clonotype has more than one count but fewer than ten. The chain links TRBV5-5 to TRBJ1-4; D unresolved. The germline CDR1 and CDR2 sequences are SGHKS and YYEKEE (reference sequence). Trimming shortened V by 0 bases and J by 0 bases, and 18 bases separated the two germline ends. CDR3 size: 19 residues. CDR3 sequence: CASSLGVVSRQATNEKLFF. The CDR3 bases are TGTGCCAGCAGCTTGGGGGTTGTGTCGAGACAAGCAACTAATGAAAAACTGTTTTTT.

This clonotype was seen more than once but under ten times. This rearrangement joins TRBV24-1 to TRBJ2-2, with D unclear. CDR1 and CDR2 from the germline V gene are KGHDR and SFDVKD. Trimming took 0 bases from V and 11 from J, leaving 9 bases between them. The CDR3 is 13 residues long. This CDR3 reads CATSDLNSPELFF. DNA of the CDR3: TGTGCCACCAGTGATTTGAACAGCCCAGAGCTGTTTTTT.

This clonotype came up a few times. The V and J genes are TRBV3-1 and TRBJ1-5; D gene unclear. V was pared by 1 base and J by 5 bases, with 3 bases between. CDR3 length: 12 residues. Germline-derived CDR1 and CDR2 are LGHDT and YNNKEL (reference sequence). CDR3 region: CASSQADQPQHF. Written as DNA, the CDR3 is TGTGCCAGCAGCCAAGCAGATCAGCCCCAGCATTTT.

This clonotype has ten or more counts. The J gene is TRBJ2-6, the V gene TRBV6-1; D is undetermined. CDR1 is MNHNS, CDR2 SASEGT, per germline. CDR3 length equals 14 residues. V was pared by 8 bases and J by 0 bases, with 8 bases between. The CDR3 bases are TGTGCCAGCTCGGTAATCTCTGGGGCCAACGTCCTGACTTTC. Translating gives CASSVISGANVLTF.

J is TRBJ1-1 and V is TRBV5-6, with 8 bases lining up with TRBD1. This CDR3 has 13 amino acids. The trim removed 4 bases at V and 5 bases at J, leaving 4 bases unmatched. Germline CDR1 reads SGHDT; CDR2 reads YYEEEE. Here the CDR3 DNA reads TGTGCCAGCAGCGAGGACAGGGCGACTGAAGCTTTCTTT. Amino acids: CASSEDRATEAFF.

The chain combines TRBV9 with TRBJ1-1, with D uncertain. The length of the CDR3 is 15 residues. Germline CDR1 and CDR2: SGDLS and YYNGEE. With 4 bases removed from V and 7 bases from J, the gap between germline ends came to 20 bases. CDR3 region: CASSTTSTSVDEAFF. The CDR3 DNA is TGTGCCAGCAGCACCACTTCCACATCGGTTGATGAAGCTTTCTTT.

The table lists this clonotype with many counts. The genes are TRBV20-1 and TRBJ2-7, with D possibly TRBD1 on 5 matching bases. Germline loops: CDR1 DFQATT, CDR2 SNEGSKA (reference sequence). The CDR3 extends over 14 amino acids. Trimming removed 6 bases from V and 3 bases from J, with 18 bases in between. CDR3: CSAWVKTEYYEQYF. The CDR3 DNA follows: TGCAGTGCATGGGTAAAGACAGAGTACTACGAGCAGTACTTC.